A single sample is the source of the 27 T cell receptor beta chains below, sequenced in a study of T cells in pancreatic ductal adenocarcinoma. The selected patients with pancreatic ductal adenocarcinoma had surgery but no neoadjuvant therapy. TCRdb's copy holds only in-frame clones and misses some; the assay was immunoSEQ multiplex PCR. The repertoire has several thousand clones, approximately 89% of them found once; the top ten carry 3% to 3.5%. The specimen was PBMCs. The receptor set was obtained from a human donor with pancreatic ductal adenocarcinoma.

The chain joins TRBV28 to TRBJ1-4; 9 bases are a match to TRBD1. The CDR3 has 14 residues. Trimming removed 6 bases from V and 8 bases from J; junction bases left unmatched: 7. Germline assignment: CDR1 MDHEN and CDR2 SYDVKM. CDR3 sequence reads: CASSLQGAQEKLFF. CDR3 bases: TGTGCCAGCAGCCTACAGGGGGCACAAGAAAAACTGTTTTTT.

The V call is TRBV7-2, the J call TRBJ2-7; TRBD2 matches 7 bases. The CDR3 extends over 14 amino acids. With V trimmed by 6 bases and J by 6 bases, 11 bases remained unmatched. Germline V CDR1 and CDR2: SGHTA, FQGNSA. The DNA of the CDR3 is TGTGCCAGCAGTGAGGGAGGGCCCCCCCTCGAGCAGTACTTC. Translating it yields CASSEGGPPLEQYF.

The chain is built from TRBV5-1 and TRBJ2-7; TRBD2 aligns across 15 bases. Per the germline V gene, CDR1 is SGHRS and CDR2 is YFSETQ. The V and J ends lost 3 bases and 6 bases, in that order; junction bases with no gene match: 4. CDR3 length: 15 amino acids. The CDR3 region is CASSSGLAGGLEQYF. The CDR3 nucleotides are TGCGCCAGCAGCTCGGGACTAGCGGGGGGCCTCGAGCAGTACTTC.

A few counts support this clone. V and J are TRBV7-2 and TRBJ1-5; D possibly corresponds to TRBD1 (6 bases). The CDR3 is 13 residues long. Germline values: CDR1 SGHTA, CDR2 FQGNSA. Between the trimmed V and J ends, which lost 4 bases and 2 bases, there was a span of 6 bases. The CDR3 DNA follows: TGTGCCAGCAGCTACAGGGGCAATCAGCCCCAGCATTTT. This sequence encodes CASSYRGNQPQHF. Looking up the rest from reference TRBV7-2 and TRBJ1-5 gives the full variable domain: GAGVSQSPSNKVTEKGKDVELRCDPISGHTALYWYRQSLGQGLEFLIYFQGNSAPDKSGLPSDRFSAERTGGSVSTLTIQRTQQEDSAVYLCASSYRGNQPQHFGDGTRLSIL.

A word on this clone: Other nucleotide sequences from this sample produce the same CDR3. The chain employs TRBV10-3 and TRBJ2-3, with a weak D call TRBD2 (5 bases). Germline loops: CDR1 ENHRY, CDR2 SYGVKD. V shed 6 bases and J shed 5 bases, with 12 bases lying between them. The CDR3 totals 13 residues. Here the CDR3 reads CAISENGEDTQYF. The DNA for the CDR3 is TGTGCCATCAGCGAGAACGGGGAAGATACGCAGTATTTT.

The rearrangement uses TRBV27 and TRBJ1-1, with TRBD1 matching 10 bases. J lost 8 bases, V lost 6 bases, and 9 bases had no gene match. Germline V gene sequence: CDR1 MNHEY, CDR2 SMNVEV (reference sequence). The CDR3 has 14 residues. The CDR3 here is CASRPDRGRLEAFF. The CDR3, as DNA: TGTGCCAGCAGACCAGACAGGGGGCGGCTAGAAGCTTTCTTT.

This sequence joins TRBV30 and TRBJ1-6; D not resolved. The CDR3 covers 13 residues. Trimming removed 3 bases at V and 10 bases at J, with 13 bases between. Germline values: CDR1 GTSNPN, CDR2 SVGIG (reference sequence). DNA of the CDR3: TGTGCCTGGAGCGACGGCGACTCATCACCCCTCCACTTT. Its translation is CAWSDGDSSPLHF.

The rearrangement joins TRBV7-8 to TRBJ1-2; D remains ambiguous. Germline V lookup: CDR1 SGHVS, CDR2 FQNEAQ. Trimming pared 4 bases from V and 5 bases from J, leaving 11 bases between. The CDR3 is 13 residues long. This CDR3 is CASSSEPVYGYTF. For the CDR3, the DNA is TGTGCCAGCAGCTCCGAACCGGTTTATGGCTACACCTTC.

V usage is TRBV9 and J usage is TRBJ2-3; D gene uncertain. Trimming took 2 bases from V and 3 from J, leaving 7 bases between them. Germline CDR1 is SGDLS and CDR2 is YYNGEE. The CDR3 contains 13 residues. In nucleotides, the CDR3 is TGTGCCAGCAGCGTCGGTGCGACAGATACGCAGTATTTT. Amino acid sequence: CASSVGATDTQYF.

This rearrangement joins TRBV2 to TRBJ2-3; TRBD2 aligns across 13 bases. The length of the CDR3 is 17 residues. The J segment lost 1 base and the V segment lost 4 bases, leaving 5 bases of the junction unmatched. Germline values: CDR1 SNHLY, CDR2 FYNNEI. The CDR3 is CASSVGTSGVGTDTQYF. The CDR3 coding sequence is TGTGCCAGCAGTGTGGGGACTAGCGGGGTCGGCACAGATACGCAGTATTTT.

The V call is TRBV15, the J call TRBJ1-2; 7 nucleotides line up with TRBD1. The ends lost 5 bases at V and 4 bases at J; junction bases unmatched: 10. The CDR3 has 15 amino acids. CDR1 is LNHNV, CDR2 YYDKDF, per germline (reference sequence). The CDR3, as DNA: TGTGCCACCAGCCCTGAACAGGGGATTGCCTATGGCTACACCTTC. This sequence encodes CATSPEQGIAYGYTF.

This clone was counted once. V is TRBV14 and J is TRBJ1-6; 11 bases line up with TRBD1. The CDR3 length is 17 residues. V was pared by 4 bases and J by 5 bases, with 7 bases of the junction left unmatched. CDR1 is SGHDN, CDR2 FVKESK, per germline. CDR3 region: CASSPWTGGFDNSPLHF. CDR3 in DNA: TGTGCCAGCAGCCCCTGGACAGGGGGCTTCGATAATTCACCCCTCCACTTT.

V gene TRBV7-2 combines with J gene TRBJ2-7; D is unclear. CDR1 is SGHTA, CDR2 FQGNSA, per germline. The V and J ends lost 1 base and 0 bases respectively, with 7 bases between them. The CDR3 runs 14 residues. The chain's CDR3 is CASSLGALSYEQYF. The CDR3 DNA is TGTGCCAGCAGCTTAGGGGCCCTCTCCTACGAGCAGTACTTC.

This clone was picked up a small number of times. The rearrangement joins TRBV7-9 to TRBJ1-2; no clear D gene. The CDR3 totals 13 residues. Germline V gene sequence: CDR1 SEHNR, CDR2 FQNEAQ (reference sequence). V was cut by 6 bases and J by 4 bases, with 12 bases left in between. CDR3 sequence: CASRPRRVYGYTF. DNA for the CDR3: TGTGCCAGCAGGCCAAGGAGAGTCTATGGCTACACCTTC.

The chain carries TRBV5-8 and TRBJ2-6; 8 bases map to TRBD2. From germline, CDR1 is SGHTS and CDR2 YDEGEE. CDR3 length: 18 amino acids. The V gene end was trimmed by 4 bases and the J gene end by 4 bases; junction bases not matched to a gene: 13. As DNA, the CDR3 is TGTGCCAGCAGCCCCCGGGGGGGGGTTTCCCCGGGGGCCAACGTCCTGACTTTC. As protein: CASSPRGGVSPGANVLTF.

J is TRBJ2-5 and V is TRBV2, with 10 positions matching TRBD2. Germline V gives CDR1 SNHLY, CDR2 FYNNEI. The CDR3 has 12 amino acids. V lost 10 bases to trimming and J lost 3 bases; unmatched junction nucleotides: 2. The CDR3 is CATGLAEETQYF. The CDR3 DNA reads as TGTGCCACCGGACTAGCGGAAGAGACCCAGTACTTC. The whole variable domain, remainder taken from reference TRBV2 and TRBJ2-5, is EPEVTQTPSHQVTQMGQEVILRCVPISNHLYFYWYRQILGQKVEFLVSFYNNEISEKSEIFDDQFSVERPDGSNFTLKIRSTKLEDSAMYFCATGLAEETQYFGPGTRLLVL.

The chain couples TRBV6-6 to TRBJ1-2; 9 bases are a match to TRBD1. Trimming removed 5 bases from V and 7 bases from J; junction bases left unmatched: 14. The CDR3 is 16 amino acids. The germline gives CDR1 MNHNY, CDR2 SVGAGI (reference sequence). DNA of the CDR3: TGTGCCAGCAGTCCCACAGGGGGCAAACCTGGGTTTGGCTACACCTTC. Amino acid sequence: CASSPTGGKPGFGYTF.

This clone was seen once. The chain carries TRBV27 and TRBJ2-5; TRBD2 aligns across 15 bases. The V gene end was trimmed by 4 bases and the J gene end by 5 bases; junction bases not matched to a gene: 11. The V gene's germline CDR1 is MNHEY and CDR2 SMNVEV (reference sequence). The CDR3 is 18 amino acids. The CDR3 DNA is TGTGCCAGCAGTTCCTTTATCGGGACTAGCGGGGGGCGGGAGACCCAGTACTTC. Its translation is CASSSFIGTSGGRETQYF.

The chain links TRBV5-1 to TRBJ2-7; D might be TRBD1 (5 bases). CDR1 is SGHRS and CDR2 is YFSETQ in the germline V gene. This CDR3 region has 16 residues. V dropped 0 bases and J dropped 0 bases, with 13 bases sitting between them. The CDR3 reads CASSLAVGHVSYEQYF. The CDR3 bases are TGCGCCAGCAGCTTGGCCGTAGGACACGTCTCCTACGAGCAGTACTTC.

This sequence joins TRBV21-1 and TRBJ1-4. TRBV21-1 is flagged as a pseudogene. This CDR3 spans 12 amino acids. Written as DNA, the CDR3 is TGTGCCAGCAGCAAGGCCCGGAGGGCACTGTTTTTT. It encodes CASSKARRALFF.

DNA for the CDR3: TGTGCCAGCTCACCAGTGGCGGGACTAAGCACAGATACGCAGTATTTT. This encodes CASSPVAGLSTDTQYF. The genes are TRBV18 and TRBJ2-3; 7 bases line up with TRBD2. The junction had 5 bases not matched to a gene; V was cut back by 2 bases and J by 0 bases. Germline V gene lookup returns CDR1 KGHSH and CDR2 LQKENI. The CDR3 runs to 16 residues.

J is TRBJ2-7 and V is TRBV4-2; 7 nucleotides line up with TRBD2. After removal of 4 bases from V and 7 bases from J, the junction contained 13 bases not matched to a gene. CDR3 length: 15 residues. In germline, CDR1 is LGHNA, CDR2 YNFKEQ. This chain's CDR3 is CASSPQRDGLWEQYF. The CDR3 DNA reads TGTGCCAGCAGCCCTCAGCGGGACGGATTGTGGGAGCAGTACTTC.

Here the CDR3 DNA reads TGTGCCAGTAGTATAGGACTGCTCGAGGCCCACGAGCAGTACTTC. Translated: CASSIGLLEAHEQYF. The chain employs TRBV19 and TRBJ2-7; D uncertain. The CDR3 is 15 amino acids. The germline CDR1 and CDR2 sequences are LNHDA and SQIVND (reference sequence). V was cut by 1 base and J by 5 bases, with 15 bases left in between.

V is TRBV7-9 and J is TRBJ1-1; 7 bases agree with TRBD1. The CDR3 extends over 13 amino acids. After removal of 5 bases from V and 3 bases from J, the junction contained 3 bases not matched to a gene. Germline V gene lookup returns CDR1 SEHNR and CDR2 FQNEAQ (reference sequence). The CDR3: CASSRQGDTEAFF. In DNA, the CDR3 is TGTGCCAGCAGCCGGCAGGGGGACACTGAAGCTTTCTTT.

This clone was detected a few times. V is TRBV4-3 and J is TRBJ1-3; D is ambiguous. Germline CDR1 is LGHNA and CDR2 is YSLEER. With 0 bases removed from V and 6 bases from J, the gap between germline ends came to 9 bases. This CDR3 contains 14 residues. The CDR3 sequence: CASSQDLRLNTIYF. The CDR3, as DNA: TGCGCCAGCAGCCAAGATCTCCGGTTAAACACCATATATTTT.

This clone was counted a single time. V is TRBV18 and J is TRBJ1-2; unclear D gene. V lost 3 bases and J 5 bases, leaving 10 bases between the germline ends. Looked up from germline, CDR1 is KGHSH and CDR2 is LQKENI. The CDR3 runs 13 residues. CDR3 coding DNA: TGTGCCAGCTCACCGCCGGAGCGATATGGCTACACCTTC. It specifies CASSPPERYGYTF.

This sequence joins TRBV30 and TRBJ2-5; D is perhaps TRBD1 (5 bases). Deletions cut 2 bases from V and 5 bases from J, with 12 bases between. Germline loops: CDR1 GTSNPN, CDR2 SVGIG (reference sequence). The CDR3 length is 13 residues. The CDR3 region has the DNA TGTGCCTGGAGTCAGGGTAGCACGGAGACCCAGTACTTC. It codes for CAWSQGSTETQYF.